This T cell receptor beta chain stems from a study of post-analysis software for immune sequencing data. Study background: Recorded disease courses covered relapsing-remitting, secondary progressive and progressive-relapsing multiple sclerosis. Some patients had no subtype annotation. Whole-study findings and limits: Controls had lower frequencies than patients of 4 or 5 TRBV segments, which included TRBV5-6, TRBV5-1 and TRBV20-1. The authors found that F measure strongly co-clustered same-batch samples. Diversity measured as normalized Chao1 was significantly lower in multiple sclerosis patients than in controls.

TCR beta cDNA libraries included unique molecular identifiers. Yield was approximately 500,000 cDNA molecules from about 0.94 to 9.7 million T cells. TCRdb reprocessed the PCR reads via MiXCR and lists one record per CDR3 protein. The table lists about 500,000 distinct CDR3 sequences, approximately 46% of them singletons, with about 12% in the top ten. A note on this clonotype: Antigen specificity is unknown.

This CDR3 region has 11 residues. V lost 7 bases and J lost 6, with 10 bases in between. Specimen: blood. This chain uses TRBV12-3 or TRBV12-4 with TRBJ2-7; the D is unclear. The clonotype was recovered from a girl aged 5 to 17 with multiple sclerosis. The CDR3 loop reads CASTVFGEQYF. The DNA for the CDR3 is TGTGCCAGCACAGTTTTCGGCGAGCAGTACTTC.